This T cell receptor (beta chain) was captured by sequencing in a study of blood T cells in healthy people across ages. Study conclusions and caveats: Since the PBMCs were unsorted, naive and antigen-experienced cells could not be conclusively compared. Diversity figures derived from one million T cells were judged to underestimate the true value. With age, beta diversity per million T cells declined roughly linearly, significantly by 40.

In its sample, this clonotype was seen a few times. Its target is unknown. With a J-beta primer mix and a sample-barcoded 5' primer, a second PCR ran about 7 to 12 cycles. At least 2.5 million CDR3-containing paired-end reads were obtained per sample. From the 5' RACE reads, TCRdb called clonotypes with MiXCR, one entry per CDR3 protein. The data contain 1.5 million to 2 million distinct CDR3 sequences, approximately 30% of them singletons. This CDR3 has 17 amino acids. J gave up 7 bases and V 0 bases, and 9 bases lay outside the gene matches. Germline CDR1 SGHTA, CDR2 FQGNSA. This receptor was obtained from a woman in her 30s in good health. This chain links TRBV7-2 with TRBJ2-1; 10 nucleotides agree with TRBD2. Sequences were obtained from blood. The CDR3 region has the DNA TGTGCCAGCAGCTTAGCCTCCGGGACTAGCGATGTGAATGAGCAGTTCTTC. It is translated as CASSLASGTSDVNEQFF.